The clone carrying this T cell receptor (beta chain) is judged medium-sized (0.01 to 0.1%). As yet, its antigen is unknown. This sample stems from a study of cytomegalovirus exposure and HLA in healthy donors. Study details: Earlier, 100 million or so unique TCR beta sequences were recovered from some 200 million T cells by an analysis. Study findings and constraints: Relative to equally common others, HLA-associated TCR beta chains showed greater clonal expansion in a later analysis. Some public TCRs appeared in many individuals, while most sequences were rare. An ancestry cluster, one associated with Asian ancestry, reportedly showed fewer N-insertions than the roughly 670-donor mean in a later analysis.

In the PCR, 60 Vbeta and 13 Jbeta primers were used. Profiling relied on immunoSEQ multiplex PCR, and the TCRdb table lists in-frame clones only, not all of them. The sample lists 100,000 or so clones, about four fifths occurring once. This receptor was obtained from a man in his forties or fifties in good health and CMV-seropositive. The specimen sequenced was PBMCs.

The CDR3, as DNA: TGTGCCACCAGCAGAGACCGGGACACTATCGACGAGCAGTACTTC. Amino acids: CATSRDRDTIDEQYF. The chain carries TRBV15 and TRBJ2-7, with D tentatively TRBD1 (6 bases). Germline CDR1 LNHNV, CDR2 YYDKDF (reference sequence). The germline V and J ends were trimmed by 0 bases and 5 bases, with 14 bases remaining between them. This CDR3 contains 15 residues. The full variable domain, with the rest looked up from reference TRBV15 and TRBJ2-7, is DAMVIQNPRYQVTQFGKPVTLSCSQTLNHNVMYWYQQKSSQAPKLLFHYYDKDFNNEADTPDNFQSRRPNTSFCFLDIRSPGLGDTAMYLCATSRDRDTIDEQYFGPGTRLTVT.